Listed below are T cell receptor beta chains from one sample, sequenced in a study of blood T cell repertoires in COVID-19. Assay: immunoSEQ multiplex PCR; the TCRdb copy retains only in-frame clones and omits some. Of 150,000 to 200,000 clones listed, approximately 89% are singletons. The sequenced sample was peripheral blood. Source of these receptors: a woman in her sixties with acute or convalescent COVID-19. The CDR3 runs from the conserved cysteine through the conserved F or W. D genes are given only for firm matches. Size is stated for part of the rows, as once, few or many counts, or as a class when the clone is expanded.

J: TRBJ2-7
D: TRBD2
size: once
V: TRBV3-1/TRBV3-2
DNA: TGTGCCAGCTCGGGAGGTCTTACCTACGAGCAGTACTTC
CDR3: CASSGGLTYEQYF

J: TRBJ1-1
D: TRBD1
size: few
V: TRBV10-3
DNA: TGTGCCTCCAGGCTGGGACAGGGGAACACTGAAGCTTTCTTT
CDR3: CASRLGQGNTEAFF

J: TRBJ1-3
D: NA
size: NA
V: TRBV18
DNA: TGTGCCAGCTCGACATCGGGAAACACCATATATTTT
CDR3: CASSTSGNTIYF

J: TRBJ1-2
D: NA
size: NA
V: TRBV28
DNA: TGTGCCAGCAGCAGACAGCCTTATGGCTACACCTTC
CDR3: CASSRQPYGYTF

J: TRBJ2-3
D: TRBD2
size: NA
V: TRBV3-1/TRBV3-2
DNA: TGTGCCAGCAGCCAGGTGCGGGAGTTAGATACGCAGTATTTT
CDR3: CASSQVRELDTQYF

J: TRBJ2-1
D: NA
size: few
V: TRBV9
DNA: TGTGCCAGCAGTTCGGTCTTACCCAATGAGCAGTTCTTC
CDR3: CASSSVLPNEQFF

J: TRBJ2-2
D: NA
size: NA
V: TRBV3-1/TRBV3-2
DNA: TGTGCCAGCAGCCAAGCATCAAGCGGGAACACCGGGGAGCTGTTTTTT
CDR3: CASSQASSGNTGELFF

J: TRBJ2-3
D: TRBD1
size: NA
V: TRBV7-6
DNA: TGTGCCAGCAGCTTAGCGGTCCAGACAGGGGCCACAGATACGCAGTATTTT
CDR3: CASSLAVQTGATDTQYF

J: TRBJ2-2
D: NA
size: NA
V: TRBV6-5
DNA: TGTGCCAGCATGAGATACACCGGGGAGCTGTTTTTT
CDR3: CASMRYTGELFF

J: TRBJ2-2
D: TRBD1
size: once
V: TRBV25-1
DNA: TGTGCCAGCAGTGAATTGGGTCAGGGGACAGGCACCGGGGAGCTGTTTTTT
CDR3: CASSELGQGTGTGELFF

J: TRBJ1-6
D: TRBD1
size: NA
V: TRBV6-5
DNA: TGTGCCAGCAGACCCCGACAGGGACCCCTCCACTTT
CDR3: CASRPRQGPLHF

J: TRBJ1-5
D: NA
size: NA
V: TRBV12-5
DNA: TGTGCTAGTGGTTTGACAGGTTATCAGCCCCAGCATTTT
CDR3: CASGLTGYQPQHF

J: TRBJ2-3
D: NA
size: NA
V: TRBV3-1/TRBV3-2
DNA: TGTGCCAGCAGGGTTACAGGGTCAGATACGCAGTATTTT
CDR3: CASRVTGSDTQYF

J: TRBJ2-3
D: TRBD2
size: NA
V: TRBV9
DNA: TGTGCCAGCAGCCGGGGACTAGCGAAACCGGATACGCAGTATTTT
CDR3: CASSRGLAKPDTQYF

J: TRBJ1-2
D: NA
size: NA
V: TRBV7-9
DNA: TGTGCCAGCAGCTCTGGACTGGGTGGGTCCTATGGCTACACCTTC
CDR3: CASSSGLGGSYGYTF

J: TRBJ2-3
D: NA
size: NA
V: TRBV28
DNA: TGTGCCAGCAGTTCAGGGACTTTAGATACGCAGTATTTT
CDR3: CASSSGTLDTQYF

J: TRBJ1-2
D: NA
size: NA
V: TRBV7-9
DNA: TGTGCCAGCAGCTTGACACCCAACTATGGCTACACCTTC
CDR3: CASSLTPNYGYTF